The 4 T cell receptor beta chains reported below all come from one sample, sequenced in a study of human T cells and chemical hapten exposure. TCRdb analysed the RACE reads with MiXCR anew, one entry per CDR3 protein. The sample yields about 120,000 distinct CDR3 sequences, about 13% seen once. Noted time point: patch test 1, 2 weeks after DPC sensitization. Regarding treatment: therapeutic diphenylcyclopropenone sensitization with weekly scalp DPC. Sequenced here: whole blood, sampled in connection with sensitization to the hapten diphenylcyclopropenone (DPC). The receptors stem from a man between 18 and 29 years old with alopecia areata. Some clones in this sample may be carry-over from other donors' samples.

The V and J genes are TRBV29-1 and TRBJ2-1, with TRBD2 matching over 9 bases. Trimming at V came to 7 bases and at J to 5 bases, leaving 9 bases not matched to a gene. Germline values: CDR1 SQVTM, CDR2 ANQGSEA. This CDR3 contains 14 residues. In nucleotides, the CDR3 is TGCAGCGGGAAGCTAGCGGGGTTAGACAATGAGCAGTTCTTC. The encoded protein is CSGKLAGLDNEQFF.

This clonotype was counted only a few times. CDR3: CATARQGYNEQFF. The CDR3 DNA reads TGTGCCACCGCCCGACAGGGATACAATGAGCAGTTCTTC. V usage is TRBV24-1 and J usage is TRBJ2-1, with 7 bases that match TRBD1. Germline CDR1 and CDR2: KGHDR and SFDVKD. The CDR3 sequence is 13 residues long. V shed 9 bases, J shed 4 bases, and the junction held 5 bases outside the gene matches.

This clonotype was counted many times. Mismatch with germline at one junction end may stem from a read error. The genes are TRBV6-2 or TRBV6-3 and TRBJ1-2; D ambiguous. The CDR3 spans 13 residues. CDR1 MNHEY and CDR2 SVGEGT come from the germline V gene. CDR3 loop: CASSYETLGVRSF. CDR3 nucleotide sequence: TGTGCCAGCAGTTACGAAACGTTAGGAGTACGAAGCTTC.

In this sample, this clonotype turned up a few times. The V call is TRBV7-2, the J call TRBJ1-2, with D maybe TRBD1 (5 bases). Per the germline V gene, CDR1 is SGHTA and CDR2 is FQGNSA. The CDR3 sequence is 14 residues long. V was pared by 1 base and J by 5 bases, with 11 bases between. Here the CDR3 DNA reads TGTGCCAGCAGCTTAGGGGGCCTTATATATGGCTACACCTTC. It encodes CASSLGGLIYGYTF.